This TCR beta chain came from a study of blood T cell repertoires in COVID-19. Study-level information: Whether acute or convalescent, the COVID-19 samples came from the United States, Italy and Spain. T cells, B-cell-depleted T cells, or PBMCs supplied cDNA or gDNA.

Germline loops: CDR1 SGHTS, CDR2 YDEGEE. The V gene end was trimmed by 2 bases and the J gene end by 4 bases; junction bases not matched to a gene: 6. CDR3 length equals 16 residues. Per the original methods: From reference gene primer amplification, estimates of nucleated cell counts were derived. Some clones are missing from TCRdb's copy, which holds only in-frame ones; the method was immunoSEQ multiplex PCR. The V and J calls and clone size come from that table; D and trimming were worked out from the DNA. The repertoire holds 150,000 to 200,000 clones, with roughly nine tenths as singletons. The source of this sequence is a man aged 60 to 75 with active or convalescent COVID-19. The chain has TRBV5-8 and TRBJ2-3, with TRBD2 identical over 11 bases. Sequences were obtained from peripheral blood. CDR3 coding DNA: TGTGCCAGCAGCTTCCGACTAGCGGGGATTGCAGATACGCAGTATTTT. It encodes CASSFRLAGIADTQYF.